Only a few counts were recorded for the clone carrying this T cell receptor beta chain. TCRdb recomputed calls from the reads with MiXCR, one row per CDR3 protein. The repertoire has approximately 490,000 distinct CDR3 sequences, 10% to 12% of them found once; the top ten carry 9.5% to 13%. The source of the sample is a study of T cell repertoires in cytomegalovirus infection. The sequenced sample was PBMCs. The receptor's source is a human donor in good health (CMV status not recorded). Some clones in this sample may be carry-over from other donors' samples.

CDR3 loop: CASTRGGDGPQHF. The DNA of the CDR3 is TGTGCCAGCACCCGGGGAGGGGACGGGCCCCAGCATTTT. The rearrangement uses TRBV5-6 and TRBJ1-5; D possibly corresponds to TRBD1 (5 bases). The germline gives CDR1 SGHDT, CDR2 YYEEEE. The CDR3 is 13 amino acids. Trimming cost V 6 bases and J 9 bases, with 16 bases left between them. Based on the CDR3 plus reference TRBV5-6 and TRBJ1-5, the full variable domain is DAGVTQSPTHLIKTRGQQVTLRCSPKSGHDTVSWYQQALGQGPQFIFQYYEEEERQRGNFPDRFSGHQFPNYSSELNVNALLLGDSALYLCASTRGGDGPQHFGDGTRLSIL.